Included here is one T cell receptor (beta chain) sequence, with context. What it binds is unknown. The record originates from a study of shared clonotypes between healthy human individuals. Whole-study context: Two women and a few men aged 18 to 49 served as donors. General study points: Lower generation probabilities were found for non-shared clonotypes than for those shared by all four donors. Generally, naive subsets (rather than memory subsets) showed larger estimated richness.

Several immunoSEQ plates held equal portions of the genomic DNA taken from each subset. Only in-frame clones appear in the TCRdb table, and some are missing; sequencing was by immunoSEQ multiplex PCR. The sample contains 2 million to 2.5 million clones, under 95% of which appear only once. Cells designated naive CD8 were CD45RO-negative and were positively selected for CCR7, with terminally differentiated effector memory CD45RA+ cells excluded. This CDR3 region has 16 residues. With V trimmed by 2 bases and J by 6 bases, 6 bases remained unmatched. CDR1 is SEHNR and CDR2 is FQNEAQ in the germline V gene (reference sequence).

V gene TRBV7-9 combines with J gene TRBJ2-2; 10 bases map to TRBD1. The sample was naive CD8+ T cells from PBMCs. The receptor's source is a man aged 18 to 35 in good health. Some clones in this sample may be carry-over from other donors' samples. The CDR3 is CASSLKTGGLAGELFF. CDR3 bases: TGTGCCAGCAGCTTAAAGACAGGGGGCCTAGCCGGGGAGCTGTTTTTT.